The T cell receptor (beta chain) under discussion was sequenced for a study of T-cell reconstitution after alpha-beta-depleted transplantation in children. CDR1 is SGHKS and CDR2 is YYEKEE in the germline V gene (reference sequence). The CDR3 consists of 14 residues. The junction had 9 bases not matched to a gene; V was cut back by 7 bases and J by 7 bases. Study-wide results and limits: For some patients, TCRbeta diversity was high at day 60 because of recipient T cells and thymic progenitors that survived.

The library targeted TCRbeta and was prepared with unique molecular identifiers. In TCRdb, the PCR reads were re-called with MiXCR into one record per CDR3 protein. The sample lists approximately 500,000 distinct CDR3 sequences, 25% to 30% occurring once. Regarding this clonotype: Its antigen is unidentified.

This receptor was taken from a boy younger than two with Wiskott-Aldrich syndrome, due to receive a stem cell transplant. Sequenced material: PBMCs, taken before TCRalphabeta/CD19-depleted stem cell transplant. This chain connects TRBV5-5 to TRBJ2-1, with 9 bases matching TRBD1. DNA of the CDR3: TGTGCCAGCGGGATACAGGGGGCAGGTAATGAGCAGTTCTTC. This gives the protein CASGIQGAGNEQFF. The full variable domain, rest sourced from reference TRBV5-5 and TRBJ2-1, is DAGVTQSPTHLIKTRGQQVTLRCSPISGHKSVSWYQQVLGQGPQFIFQYYEKEERGRGNFPDRFSARQFPNYSSELNVNALLLGDSALYLCASGIQGAGNEQFFGPGTRLTVL.